This is a list of T cell receptor beta chains from one sample in a study of identical twins. TCRdb reanalysed the 5' RACE reads using MiXCR and keeps one entry per CDR3 protein. The sample yields approximately 410,000 distinct CDR3 sequences, less than 20% seen once. The sequenced material came from naive T cells sorted from blood. Receptors originate from a man between 45 and 60 years old in good health. Each CDR3 is given without its conserved first and last residue.

V: TRBV29-1; J: TRBJ1-4; CDR3: SGIGQGSEKLF
V: TRBV24-1; J: TRBJ2-3; CDR3: ATSDLTTSGSGADTQY
V: TRBV29-1; J: TRBJ1-5; CDR3: SVEDGQGFGQPQH
V: TRBV7-9; J: TRBJ2-5; CDR3: ASTKVAGTAEETQY
V: TRBV6-6; J: TRBJ1-4; CDR3: ASSFPANEKLF
V: TRBV2; J: TRBJ2-7; CDR3: ASSEGDYEQY
V: TRBV12-3/TRBV12-4; J: TRBJ2-7; CDR3: ASRGQGVYEQY
V: TRBV12-3/TRBV12-4; J: TRBJ2-7; CDR3: ASRQGSLSYEQY
V: TRBV3-1; J: TRBJ2-2; CDR3: ASSQDVTGYSLF
V: TRBV10-3; J: TRBJ2-5; CDR3: ATRGSGVEETQY
V: TRBV5-1; J: TRBJ2-6; CDR3: ASRYVEGTLPGANVLT
V: TRBV4-1; J: TRBJ1-4; CDR3: ASSEGDSPEKLF